The rows below give T cell receptor beta chains drawn from one sample of a study of blood T cell repertoires in COVID-19. Libraries were prepared by immunoSEQ multiplex PCR; TCRdb keeps only in-frame clonotypes and omits some of them. The table lists 400,000 or so clones, around 84% of them singletons, with 3% in the top ten. What was sequenced was peripheral blood. The receptors shown here come from a human donor in a cohort sampled during active COVID-19. Each CDR3 is given with its conserved first and last residue.

J gene,V gene,CDR3 protein
TRBJ2-2,TRBV19,CASSIGLAGGPGELFF
TRBJ2-3,TRBV13,CASSFSGLAEDTQYF
TRBJ2-7,TRBV3-1/TRBV3-2,CASSQESEGNYEQYF
TRBJ2-1,TRBV19,CASSGLAGDHNEQFF
TRBJ1-2,TRBV30,CAWSSTGVGGYTF
TRBJ2-1,TRBV10-3,CAISESQGFSYNEQFF
TRBJ1-2,TRBV24-1,CATSGGGNYGYTF
TRBJ2-2,TRBV2,CASSARSTGGFVELFF
TRBJ2-3,TRBV7-9,CASEARRTSGITDTQYF
TRBJ2-5,TRBV7-9,CASSFFRGAQETQYF
TRBJ2-3,TRBV19,CASRAGGGDTQYF
TRBJ1-1,TRBV5-1,CASSLYRTTEAFF
TRBJ2-7,TRBV6-1,CASSESAGCYEQYF
TRBJ1-1,TRBV29-1,CSVERTLVTEAFF
TRBJ2-5,TRBV2,CASSAKGTDVTQYF
TRBJ1-5,TRBV5-5,CASSLVSGVANQPQHF
TRBJ2-7,TRBV11-2,CASSSVRRTSLHYEQYF
TRBJ2-7,TRBV27,CASSRIGPYEQYF
TRBJ1-5,TRBV6-1,CASSERAGGGGNQPQHF
TRBJ2-1,TRBV5-1,CASSLVAAYNEQFF
TRBJ2-7,TRBV3-1/TRBV3-2,CASSRTRSSYEQYF
TRBJ1-4,TRBV5-1,CASSLTGTNEKLFF
TRBJ1-6,TRBV6-1,CASSEVSVSNSPLHF
TRBJ2-3,TRBV20-1,CSASRWATDTQYF
TRBJ2-7,TRBV10-3,CAIRGGDRSYEQYF
TRBJ2-1,TRBV9,CASSGGGSSYNEQFF
TRBJ2-5,TRBV9,CASSVFASQETQYF
TRBJ1-1,TRBV5-6,CASSPASGTEAFF
TRBJ2-3,TRBV6-5,CASSRDRGLGDTQYF
TRBJ2-1,TRBV27,CASNPGGSTYNEQFF
TRBJ2-1,TRBV6-5,CASSYSLAGNNEQFF
TRBJ1-6,TRBV6-6,CASSQNRVSGSPLHF
TRBJ2-7,TRBV28,CASTLRGQGVDEQYF
TRBJ2-2,TRBV11-2,CARRPGGSVTGELFF
TRBJ1-5,TRBV28,CASSYGQPNQPQHF
TRBJ1-5,TRBV9,CASSETAYSNQPQHF
TRBJ1-2,TRBV6-5,CASSYNRDLDGYTF
TRBJ1-4,TRBV27,CASSFSGYEKLFF
TRBJ2-7,TRBV12-2,CASRRTSGSNEQYF
TRBJ2-5,TRBV7-9,CASSLAKGGDQYF
TRBJ2-3,TRBV9,CASSVEGTLRRDTQYF
TRBJ2-2,TRBV5-1,CASSPRGAAKGAGELFF
TRBJ2-2,TRBV5-1,CASSPFRGDTTGELFF
TRBJ2-7,TRBV7-2,CASSPLTGGSYEQYF
TRBJ1-2,TRBV6-2/TRBV6-3,CASSFRDNFGYGYTF
TRBJ2-7,TRBV28,CASSLPSGRLDPHEQYF